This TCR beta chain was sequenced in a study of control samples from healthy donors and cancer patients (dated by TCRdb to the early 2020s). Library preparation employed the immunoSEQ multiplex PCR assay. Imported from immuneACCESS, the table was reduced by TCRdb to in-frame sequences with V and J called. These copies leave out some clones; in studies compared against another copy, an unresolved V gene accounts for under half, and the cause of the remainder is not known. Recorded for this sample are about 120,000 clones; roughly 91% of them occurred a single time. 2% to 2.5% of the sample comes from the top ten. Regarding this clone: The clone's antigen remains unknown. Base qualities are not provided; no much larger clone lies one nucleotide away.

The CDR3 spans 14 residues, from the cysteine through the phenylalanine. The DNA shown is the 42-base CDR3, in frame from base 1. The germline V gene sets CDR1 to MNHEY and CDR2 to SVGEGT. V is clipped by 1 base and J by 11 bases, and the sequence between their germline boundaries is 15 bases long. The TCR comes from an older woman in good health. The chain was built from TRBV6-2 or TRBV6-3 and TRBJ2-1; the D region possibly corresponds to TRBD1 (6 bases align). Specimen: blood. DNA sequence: TGTGCCAGCAGTTACTGGGGCGCTGGGGACAAGCAGTTCTTC. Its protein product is CASSYWGAGDKQFF.